The rows below give T cell receptor beta chains drawn from one sample of a study of CXCR3-negative and CXCR3-positive naive CD8 T cells. TCRdb re-called the 5' RACE reads; one entry per CDR3 protein, DNA not given. The sample includes 75,000 to 95,000 distinct CDR3 sequences. Material: naive CXCR3- CD8+ T cells from blood. The receptors come from a human donor in good health. Some clones in this sample may be carry-over from other donors' samples. CDR3s include the opening cysteine and the closing phenylalanine or tryptophan.

J,V,CDR3
TRBJ2-3,TRBV12-3/TRBV12-4,CASSWDGDTRTDTQYF
TRBJ2-7,TRBV6-2/TRBV6-3,CASIGNWGLSEQYF
TRBJ2-1,TRBV29-1,CSVFGGYNEQFF
TRBJ2-7,TRBV28,CASSLGTRAEEQYF
TRBJ2-1,TRBV29-1,CSVVPYNEQFF
TRBJ2-1,TRBV6-2/TRBV6-3,CASSYSSSGGGNEQFF
TRBJ1-2,TRBV4-3,CASSQGQGHYYGYTF
TRBJ2-5,TRBV10-1,CASSGRAMETQYF
TRBJ2-1,TRBV19,CASTGDFDEQFF
TRBJ2-2,TRBV15,CATSIVLAATGELFF
TRBJ2-7,TRBV25-1,CASSETYEQYF
TRBJ2-3,TRBV5-4,CASGATDTQYF
TRBJ2-1,TRBV29-1,CSVGGAERESYNEQFF
TRBJ1-1,TRBV5-4,CASSFGGARNTEAFF
TRBJ2-5,TRBV4-2,CASSQTAGRTSGKETQYF
TRBJ2-3,TRBV12-3/TRBV12-4,CASSPRSGTDTQYF
TRBJ2-7,TRBV29-1,CSPKVRGIDEQYF
TRBJ2-2,TRBV12-5,CASGPSHANTGELFF
TRBJ1-1,TRBV20-1,CSAGESNWGQPNTEAFF
TRBJ1-1,TRBV15,CATSSRENTEAFF
TRBJ2-7,TRBV20-1,CSARYYREEQYF
TRBJ2-5,TRBV3-1,CASSSSRTSQETQYF
TRBJ2-1,TRBV4-2,CASRTGLEQFF
TRBJ1-1,TRBV27,CASSQTAGEAFF
TRBJ1-1,TRBV5-1,CASSLGQGSMNTEAFF
TRBJ2-1,TRBV29-1,CSAKEGYNEQFF
TRBJ1-1,TRBV29-1,CSVDRNTEAFF
TRBJ1-2,TRBV7-2,CASSSWGANYGYTF
TRBJ2-5,TRBV7-2,CASSSGLFVWETQYF
TRBJ1-1,TRBV7-9,CASSAALAPLEAFF
TRBJ2-7,TRBV29-1,CSVKTGKGHPGEQYF
TRBJ2-1,TRBV2,CASGLYGLAGKNNEQFF
TRBJ1-1,TRBV29-1,CSASSGDDTEAFF
TRBJ2-7,TRBV20-1,CSARYYQVPYEQYF
TRBJ1-2,TRBV29-1,CSVPDRAANYGYTF
TRBJ2-5,TRBV5-4,CASSLGSSGSRETQYF
TRBJ2-2,TRBV2,CASSEGQPPGELFF
TRBJ1-5,TRBV27,CASSYPNQPQHF
TRBJ2-3,TRBV27,CASSPSIIQDTQYF
TRBJ1-1,TRBV19,CASEGDRGITEAFF
TRBJ1-2,TRBV6-6,CASSYAGTEYGYTF
TRBJ2-3,TRBV10-3,CAISGLAGADTQYF
TRBJ1-1,TRBV6-5,CASSYKGGDEAFF
TRBJ1-1,TRBV7-6,CASSTPSQTGENTEAFF
TRBJ1-2,TRBV7-2,CASSLGQTGPPFSYGYTF
TRBJ1-2,TRBV12-3/TRBV12-4,CASKIKKGLNYGYTF
TRBJ1-1,TRBV6-5,CASSRIGDRGRTEAFF
TRBJ1-2,TRBV29-1,CSVEDPGAGYGYTF
TRBJ1-1,TRBV7-9,CASSTGGLVAFF
TRBJ2-3,TRBV15,CATSRTSGIGDTQYF